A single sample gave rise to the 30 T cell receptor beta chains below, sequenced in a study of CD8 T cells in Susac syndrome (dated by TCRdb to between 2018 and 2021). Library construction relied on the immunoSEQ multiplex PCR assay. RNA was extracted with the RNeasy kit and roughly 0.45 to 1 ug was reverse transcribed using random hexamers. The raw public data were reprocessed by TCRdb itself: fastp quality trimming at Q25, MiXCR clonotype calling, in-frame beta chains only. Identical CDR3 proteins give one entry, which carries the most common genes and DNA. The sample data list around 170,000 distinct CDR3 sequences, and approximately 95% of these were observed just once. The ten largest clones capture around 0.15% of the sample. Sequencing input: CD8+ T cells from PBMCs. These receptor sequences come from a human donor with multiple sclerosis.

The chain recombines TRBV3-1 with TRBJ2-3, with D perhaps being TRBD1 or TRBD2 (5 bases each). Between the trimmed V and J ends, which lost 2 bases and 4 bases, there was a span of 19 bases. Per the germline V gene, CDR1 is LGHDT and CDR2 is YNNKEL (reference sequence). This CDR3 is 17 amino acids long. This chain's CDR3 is CASSQKGTRARSDTQYF. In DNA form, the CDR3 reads TGTGCCAGCAGCCAAAAGGGGACGAGGGCGCGGTCAGATACGCAGTATTTT.

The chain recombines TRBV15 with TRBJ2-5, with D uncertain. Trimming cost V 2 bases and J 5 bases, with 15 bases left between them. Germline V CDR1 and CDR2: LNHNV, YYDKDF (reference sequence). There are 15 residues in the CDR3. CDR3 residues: CATSRRQAISETQYF. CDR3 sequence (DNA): TGTGCCACCAGCAGAAGGCAGGCTATTTCGGAGACCCAGTACTTC.

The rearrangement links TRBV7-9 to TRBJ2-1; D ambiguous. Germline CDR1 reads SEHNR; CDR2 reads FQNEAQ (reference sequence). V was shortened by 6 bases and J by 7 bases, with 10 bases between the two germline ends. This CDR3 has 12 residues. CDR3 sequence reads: CASRLRMNEQFF. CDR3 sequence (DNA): TGTGCCAGCAGATTAAGGATGAATGAGCAGTTCTTC.

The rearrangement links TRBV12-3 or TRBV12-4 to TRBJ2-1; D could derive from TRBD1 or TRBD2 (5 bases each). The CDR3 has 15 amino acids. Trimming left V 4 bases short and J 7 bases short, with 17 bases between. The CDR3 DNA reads TGTGCCAGCAGTTCATATCAACTAGGGGTTAATGAGCAGTTCTTC. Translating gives CASSSYQLGVNEQFF.

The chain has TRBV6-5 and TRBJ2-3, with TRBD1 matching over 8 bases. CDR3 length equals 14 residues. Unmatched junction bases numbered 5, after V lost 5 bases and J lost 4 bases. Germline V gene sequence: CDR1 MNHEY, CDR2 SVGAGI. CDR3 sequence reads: CASSTDRASDTQYF. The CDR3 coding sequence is TGTGCCAGCAGTACGGACAGGGCCTCAGATACGCAGTATTTT.

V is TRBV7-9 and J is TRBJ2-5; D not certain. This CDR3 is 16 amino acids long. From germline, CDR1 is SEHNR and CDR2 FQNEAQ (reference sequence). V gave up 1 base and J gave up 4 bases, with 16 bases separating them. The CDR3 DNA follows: TGTGCCAGCAGCTTAGTGGCACCCCCCTGGGGAGAGACCCAGTACTTC. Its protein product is CASSLVAPPWGETQYF.

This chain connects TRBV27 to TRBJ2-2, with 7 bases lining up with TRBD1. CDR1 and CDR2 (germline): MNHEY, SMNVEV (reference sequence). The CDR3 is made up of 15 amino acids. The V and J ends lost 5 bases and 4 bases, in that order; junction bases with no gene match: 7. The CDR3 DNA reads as TGTGCCAGCAGTCAAAGACAGGGACCCACCGGGGAGCTGTTTTTT. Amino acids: CASSQRQGPTGELFF.

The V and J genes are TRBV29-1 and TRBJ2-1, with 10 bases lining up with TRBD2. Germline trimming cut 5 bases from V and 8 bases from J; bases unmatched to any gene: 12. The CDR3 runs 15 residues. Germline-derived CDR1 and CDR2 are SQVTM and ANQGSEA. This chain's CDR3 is CSVPLAGGPYYEQFF. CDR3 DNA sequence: TGCAGCGTTCCCTTAGCGGGAGGACCCTATTATGAGCAGTTCTTC.

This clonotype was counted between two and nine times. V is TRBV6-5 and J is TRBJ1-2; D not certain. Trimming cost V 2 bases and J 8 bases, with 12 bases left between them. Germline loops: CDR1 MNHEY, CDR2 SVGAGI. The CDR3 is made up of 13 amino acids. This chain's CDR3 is CASSYTGVDGYTF. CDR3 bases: TGTGCCAGCAGTTACACTGGGGTTGACGGCTACACCTTC.

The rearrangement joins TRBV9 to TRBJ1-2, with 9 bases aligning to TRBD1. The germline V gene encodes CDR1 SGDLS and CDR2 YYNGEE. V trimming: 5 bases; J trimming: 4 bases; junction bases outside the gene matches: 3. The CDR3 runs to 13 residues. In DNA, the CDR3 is TGTGCCAGCAGGGGGGACAGGGCCTATGGCTACACCTTC. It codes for CASRGDRAYGYTF.

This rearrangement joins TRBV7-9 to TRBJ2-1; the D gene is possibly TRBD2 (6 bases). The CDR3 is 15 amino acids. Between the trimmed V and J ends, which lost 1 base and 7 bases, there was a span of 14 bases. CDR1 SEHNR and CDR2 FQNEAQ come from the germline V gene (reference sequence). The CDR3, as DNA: TGTGCCAGCAGCTTAGAGTCTAGCGTGCGTAATGAGCAGTTCTTC. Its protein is CASSLESSVRNEQFF.

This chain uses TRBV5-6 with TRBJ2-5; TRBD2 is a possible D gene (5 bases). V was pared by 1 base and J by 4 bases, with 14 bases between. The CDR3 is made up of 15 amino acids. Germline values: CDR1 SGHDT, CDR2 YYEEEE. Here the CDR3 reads CASSLRRQAGETQYF. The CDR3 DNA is TGTGCCAGCAGCTTGAGGAGGCAGGCGGGAGAGACCCAGTACTTC. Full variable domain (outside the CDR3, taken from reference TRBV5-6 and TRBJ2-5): DAGVTQSPTHLIKTRGQQVTLRCSPKSGHDTVSWYQQALGQGPQFIFQYYEEEERQRGNFPDRFSGHQFPNYSSELNVNALLLGDSALYLCASSLRRQAGETQYFGPGTRLLVL.

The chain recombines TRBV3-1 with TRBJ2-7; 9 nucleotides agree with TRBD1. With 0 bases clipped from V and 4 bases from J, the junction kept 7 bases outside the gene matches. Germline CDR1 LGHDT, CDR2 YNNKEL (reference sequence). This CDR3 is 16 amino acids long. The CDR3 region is CASSQEGDRELYEQYF. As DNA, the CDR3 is TGTGCCAGCAGCCAAGAAGGGGACAGGGAATTATACGAGCAGTACTTC.

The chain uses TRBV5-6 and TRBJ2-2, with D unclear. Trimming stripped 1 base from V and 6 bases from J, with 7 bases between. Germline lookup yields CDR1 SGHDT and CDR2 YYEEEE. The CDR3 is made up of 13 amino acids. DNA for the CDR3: TGTGCCAGCAGCTTGTTAGTGTCCGGGGAGCTGTTTTTT. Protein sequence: CASSLLVSGELFF.

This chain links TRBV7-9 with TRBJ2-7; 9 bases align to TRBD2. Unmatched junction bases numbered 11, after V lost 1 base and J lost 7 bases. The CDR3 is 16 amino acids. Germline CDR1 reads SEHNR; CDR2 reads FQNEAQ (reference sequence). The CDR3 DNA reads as TGTGCCAGCAGCTTAGGGCCGGACTCACTAGCGGGTGAGCAGTACTTC. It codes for CASSLGPDSLAGEQYF.

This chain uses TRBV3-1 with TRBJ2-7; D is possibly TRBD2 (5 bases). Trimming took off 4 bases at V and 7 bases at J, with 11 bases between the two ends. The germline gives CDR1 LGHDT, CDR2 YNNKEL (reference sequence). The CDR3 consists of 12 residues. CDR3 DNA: TGTGCCAGCAGCCGACAAACGGGGGAGCAGTACTTC. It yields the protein CASSRQTGEQYF.

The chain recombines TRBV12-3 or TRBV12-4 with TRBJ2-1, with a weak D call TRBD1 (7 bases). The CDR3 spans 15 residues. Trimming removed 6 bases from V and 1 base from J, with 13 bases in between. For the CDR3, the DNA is TGTGCCAGCAGGCCAGGGGGGTGGTCCTACAATGAGCAGTTCTTC. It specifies CASRPGGWSYNEQFF.

Written as DNA, the CDR3 is TGTGCCAGCGCGACTAGCGGGGGAACAGATACGCAGTATTTT. Its protein is CASATSGGTDTQYF. This chain links TRBV9 with TRBJ2-3, with TRBD2 matching over 12 bases. CDR3 length equals 14 residues. V was clipped by 7 bases and J by 3 bases; unmatched bases: 3. CDR1 and CDR2 from the germline V gene are SGDLS and YYNGEE.

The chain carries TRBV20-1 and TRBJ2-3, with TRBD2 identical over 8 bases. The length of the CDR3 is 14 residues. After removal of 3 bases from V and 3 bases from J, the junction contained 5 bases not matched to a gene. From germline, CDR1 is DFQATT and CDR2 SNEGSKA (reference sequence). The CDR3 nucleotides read TGCAGTGCTAGCTCGAGCGGGAGAACAGATACGCAGTATTTT. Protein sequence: CSASSSGRTDTQYF.

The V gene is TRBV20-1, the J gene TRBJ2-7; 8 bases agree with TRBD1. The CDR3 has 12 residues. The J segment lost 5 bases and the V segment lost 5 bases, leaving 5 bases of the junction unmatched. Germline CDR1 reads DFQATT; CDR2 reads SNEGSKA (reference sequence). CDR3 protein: CSAWQGAHEQYF. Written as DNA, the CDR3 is TGCAGTGCTTGGCAGGGGGCACACGAGCAGTACTTC.

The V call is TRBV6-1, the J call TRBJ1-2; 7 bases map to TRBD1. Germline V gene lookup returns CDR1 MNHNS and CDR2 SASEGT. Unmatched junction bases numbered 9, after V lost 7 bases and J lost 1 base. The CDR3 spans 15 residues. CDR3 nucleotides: TGTGCCAGCACTCCTTTAGGGGGCGTTAACTATGGCTACACCTTC. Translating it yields CASTPLGGVNYGYTF.

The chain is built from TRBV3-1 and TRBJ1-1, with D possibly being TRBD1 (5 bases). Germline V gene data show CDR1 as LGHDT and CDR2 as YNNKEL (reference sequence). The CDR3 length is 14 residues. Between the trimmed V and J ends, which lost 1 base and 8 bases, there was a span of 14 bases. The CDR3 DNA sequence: TGTGCCAGCAGCCAAGTCAATCGGGGACCCGAAGCTTTCTTT. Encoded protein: CASSQVNRGPEAFF.

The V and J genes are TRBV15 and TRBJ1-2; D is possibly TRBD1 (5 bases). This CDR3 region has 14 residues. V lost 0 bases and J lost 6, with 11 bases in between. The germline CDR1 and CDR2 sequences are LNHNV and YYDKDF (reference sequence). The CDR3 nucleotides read TGTGCCACCAGCAGAGATGAACGGGGCAATGGCTACACCTTC. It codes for CATSRDERGNGYTF.

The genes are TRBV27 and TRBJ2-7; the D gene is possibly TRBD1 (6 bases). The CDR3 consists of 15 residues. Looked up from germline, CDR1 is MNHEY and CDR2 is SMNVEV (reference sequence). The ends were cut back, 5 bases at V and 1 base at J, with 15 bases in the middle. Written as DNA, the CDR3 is TGTGCCAGCAGTCTCTCACGGACAGCTTCCTACGAGCAGTACTTC. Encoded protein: CASSLSRTASYEQYF.

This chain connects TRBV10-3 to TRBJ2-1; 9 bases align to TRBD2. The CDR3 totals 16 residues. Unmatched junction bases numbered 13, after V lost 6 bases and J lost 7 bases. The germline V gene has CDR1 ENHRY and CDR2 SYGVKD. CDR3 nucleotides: TGTGCCATCAGGGGGGAAGCGGGAGGCCCCGAGAATGAGCAGTTCTTC. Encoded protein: CAIRGEAGGPENEQFF.

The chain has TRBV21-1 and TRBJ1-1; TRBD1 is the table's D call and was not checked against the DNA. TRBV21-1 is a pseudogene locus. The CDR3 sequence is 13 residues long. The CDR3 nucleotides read TGTGCCAGCTGGGACAGGGGGCTATACGAAGCTTTCTTT. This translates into CASWDRGLYEAFF.

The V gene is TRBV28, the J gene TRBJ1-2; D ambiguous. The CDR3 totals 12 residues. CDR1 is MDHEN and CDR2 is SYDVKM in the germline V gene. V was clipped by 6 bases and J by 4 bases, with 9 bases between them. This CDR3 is CASSQDVYGYTF. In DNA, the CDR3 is TGTGCCAGCAGCCAGGACGTCTATGGCTACACCTTC.

CDR3 nucleotides: TGCAGTGCAAGGGGGTCAAGGTCCTACGAGCAGTACTTC. Protein sequence: CSARGSRSYEQYF. The chain links TRBV20-1 to TRBJ2-7, with a tentative D call TRBD1 (6 bases). Germline CDR1 and CDR2: DFQATT and SNEGSKA (reference sequence). The CDR3 totals 13 residues. Trimming cost V 6 bases and J 1 base, with 13 bases left between them.

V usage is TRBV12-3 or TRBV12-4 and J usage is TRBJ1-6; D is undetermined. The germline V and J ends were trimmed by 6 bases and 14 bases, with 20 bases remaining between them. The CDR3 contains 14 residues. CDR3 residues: CASSPPGRPGSLHF. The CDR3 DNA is TGTGCCAGCAGCCCACCCGGACGGCCCGGATCCCTCCACTTT.

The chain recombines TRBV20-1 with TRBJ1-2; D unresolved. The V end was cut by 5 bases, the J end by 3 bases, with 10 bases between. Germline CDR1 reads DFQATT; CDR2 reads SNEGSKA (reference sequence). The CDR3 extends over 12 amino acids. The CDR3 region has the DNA TGCAGTGCTGTGACGGAGGACTATGGCTACACCTTC. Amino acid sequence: CSAVTEDYGYTF.